This record concerns one T cell receptor beta chain sequence. What it binds is unknown. V lost 5 bases, J lost 4 bases, and 9 bases stayed unmatched. The germline V gene encodes CDR1 MNHEY and CDR2 SVGAGI. The CDR3 sequence is 15 residues long. The data were obtained in a study of shared clonotypes between healthy human individuals. Study-wide results and limits: It was the non-shared clonotypes that had lower generation probabilities than clonotypes shared by all four donors.

Assay used: immunoSEQ multiplex PCR; TCRdb lists only in-frame clones, some missing. The table has roughly 2 million clones, approximately 95% seen once. Sequenced sample: naive CD4+ T cells sorted from blood. The sample's subset: CD45RA+ positively selected. The clonotype comes from a man younger than 30 in good health. This chain connects TRBV6-5 to TRBJ2-3; 7 positions agree with TRBD1. DNA of the CDR3: TGTGCCAGCAGTACCCGGGACAGAAGGCCAGATACGCAGTATTTT. It is translated as CASSTRDRRPDTQYF.